The 2 T cell receptor beta chains below all came from one sample that was sequenced in a study of brain metastases from non-small cell lung cancer. Produced via immunoSEQ multiplex PCR; TCRdb's table is partial and in-frame only. Of approximately 890 clones listed, approximately 87% are singletons. Sequencing was carried out using tumor-adjacent normal tissue. The receptor source for this set is a donor aged 40 or over with non-small cell lung cancer.

The rearrangement joins TRBV7-3 to TRBJ2-5; no firm D call. Trimming removed 2 bases at V and 4 bases at J, with 5 bases between. The CDR3 totals 12 residues. Looked up from germline, CDR1 is SGHTA and CDR2 is FQGTGA. CDR3 DNA sequence: TGTGCCAGCAGCTTAGGTCGAGAGACCCAGTACTTC. This translates into CASSLGRETQYF.

The chain employs TRBV6-2 or TRBV6-3 and TRBJ2-5; a possible D gene is TRBD1 (5 bases). V lost 4 bases to trimming and J lost 3 bases, with 12 bases between them. The CDR3 length is 14 residues. The germline V gene has CDR1 MNHEY and CDR2 SVGEGT. Here the CDR3 reads CASSSLDREETQYF. For the CDR3, the DNA is TGTGCCAGCAGTTCCTTAGACAGAGAAGAGACCCAGTACTTC.